The 13 T cell receptor beta chains below come from one sample, sequenced in a study of T-cell memory formation after mild COVID-19. TCRdb reanalysed the 5' RACE reads using MiXCR and keeps one entry per CDR3 protein. The sample has approximately 300,000 distinct CDR3 sequences; roughly 19% are singletons. Sequences were obtained from PBMCs or a T cell subset sorted from them (not recorded which). All receptors come from a man between 18 and 29 years old who had mild COVID-19 (a few samples of this study predate the infection). Cell type and time point are not known.

The gene calls are TRBV20-1 and TRBJ2-7; no firm D call. This CDR3 is built from 13 residues. Trimming shortened V by 3 bases and J by 0 bases, and 9 bases separated the two germline ends. Germline assignment: CDR1 DFQATT and CDR2 SNEGSKA (reference sequence). The CDR3 DNA reads as TGCAGTGCTAGGTCGAAGACCTCCTACGAGCAGTACGTC. Protein sequence: CSARSKTSYEQYV.

The chain employs TRBV6-2 or TRBV6-3 and TRBJ1-2, with 7 bases fitting TRBD1. The CDR3 is 12 residues long. CDR1 MNHEY and CDR2 SVGEGT come from the germline V gene. The V and J ends lost 4 bases and 6 bases, in that order; junction bases with no gene match: 2. The CDR3 loop is CASSSTGNGYTF. The CDR3 DNA sequence: TGTGCCAGCAGTTCGACAGGGAATGGCTACACCTTC.

The chain joins TRBV5-5 to TRBJ1-5; no clear D gene. V was clipped by 0 bases and J by 9 bases, with 16 bases between them. CDR3 length equals 15 residues. The V gene's germline CDR1 is SGHKS and CDR2 YYEKEE (reference sequence). The CDR3: CASSLAGSPSRPQHF. The CDR3 DNA reads as TGTGCCAGCAGCTTGGCGGGGAGTCCCTCGCGGCCCCAGCATTTT. Drawing the rest from reference TRBV5-5 and TRBJ1-5, the complete variable domain is DAGVTQSPTHLIKTRGQQVTLRCSPISGHKSVSWYQQVLGQGPQFIFQYYEKEERGRGNFPDRFSARQFPNYSSELNVNALLLGDSALYLCASSLAGSPSRPQHFGDGTRLSIL.

The chain employs TRBV18 and TRBJ2-3; D not resolved. The CDR3 loop spans 16 amino acids. Trimming cost V 2 bases and J 2 bases, with 14 bases left between them. Germline V gives CDR1 KGHSH, CDR2 LQKENI. CDR3 residues: CASSPRRDSYTDTQYF. The CDR3 bases are TGTGCCAGCTCACCAAGAAGGGATAGCTACACAGATACGCAGTATTTT.

The chain joins TRBV20-1 to TRBJ1-5; perhaps TRBD1 as D (6 bases). Deletions cut 6 bases from V and 2 bases from J, with 17 bases between. CDR1 DFQATT and CDR2 SNEGSKA come from the germline V gene (reference sequence). The CDR3 spans 15 residues. The DNA for the CDR3 is TGCAGTGCGCATACAGGGAATTCTGGCAATCAGCCCCAGCATTTT. Residues: CSAHTGNSGNQPQHF.

This clonotype appeared many times. V usage is TRBV11-2 and J usage is TRBJ2-7; TRBD1 agrees at 8 bases. J gave up 4 bases and V 6 bases, and 11 bases lay outside the gene matches. In germline, CDR1 is SGHAT, CDR2 FQNNGV. This CDR3 has 15 residues. CDR3 region: CASRDARTGNYEQYF. The DNA for the CDR3 is TGTGCCAGCAGGGACGCGAGGACAGGGAATTACGAGCAGTACTTC.

The chain joins TRBV20-1 to TRBJ2-5; possibly TRBD1 for D (5 bases). Germline values: CDR1 DFQATT, CDR2 SNEGSKA (reference sequence). V was pared by 7 bases and J by 5 bases, with 14 bases between. The CDR3 sequence is 12 residues long. DNA of the CDR3: TGCAGTGTTGTTACCAGGGTGGAGACCCAGTACTTC. It codes for CSVVTRVETQYF.

This clonotype was recorded a few times. This chain joins TRBV6-1 and TRBJ2-3; TRBD2 matches at 7 bases. This CDR3 has 14 amino acids. The germline gives CDR1 MNHNS, CDR2 SASEGT. V gave up 10 bases and J gave up 2 bases; unmatched junction bases: 9. CDR3 residues: CATARGTYTDTQYF. The CDR3 DNA is TGTGCCACCGCGCGGGGGACCTACACAGATACGCAGTATTTT.

Ten or more counts support this clonotype. The chain is built from TRBV5-1 and TRBJ1-4, with D unresolved. Germline loops: CDR1 SGHRS, CDR2 YFSETQ. V was shortened by 3 bases and J by 1 base, with 10 bases between the two germline ends. CDR3 length: 15 residues. CDR3 sequence reads: CASSSTSGTNEKLFF. The CDR3 nucleotides are TGCGCCAGCAGCTCCACTAGCGGAACTAATGAAAAACTGTTTTTT. The full variable domain, its missing parts supplied by reference TRBV5-1 and TRBJ1-4, is KAGVTQTPRYLIKTRGQQVTLSCSPISGHRSVSWYQQTPGQGLQFLFEYFSETQRNKGNFPGRFSGRQFSNSRSEMNVSTLELGDSALYLCASSSTSGTNEKLFFGSGTQLSVL.

This sequence joins TRBV5-1 and TRBJ2-5; 9 nucleotides line up with TRBD1. The junction had 8 bases not matched to a gene; V was cut back by 7 bases and J by 4 bases. The CDR3 consists of 14 residues. CDR1 and CDR2 from the germline V gene are SGHRS and YFSETQ. The CDR3, as DNA: TGCGCCAGCCGACGGACAGGGGCTAGAGAGACCCAGTACTTC. Its translation is CASRRTGARETQYF.

The chain recombines TRBV5-6 with TRBJ2-1; D remains ambiguous. Germline loops: CDR1 SGHDT, CDR2 YYEEEE. V lost 0 bases, J lost 9 bases, and 13 bases lay in between. The CDR3 covers 14 residues. CDR3 region: CASSLVDTPGEQFF. As DNA, the CDR3 is TGTGCCAGCAGCTTGGTGGATACGCCGGGTGAGCAGTTCTTC.

This clonotype came up once. A much bigger clone sits one base away, suggesting this may be a read error. The J gene is TRBJ2-7, the V gene TRBV20-1, with D possibly matching TRBD2 (6 bases). The V gene's germline CDR1 is DFQATT and CDR2 SNEGSKA (reference sequence). The CDR3 consists of 12 residues. The CDR3 sequence: CSASGLSYEKYF. CDR3 in DNA: TGCAGTGCTTCGGGACTTTCCTACGAGAAGTACTTC.

This clonotype has only a few counts. This chain connects TRBV10-3 to TRBJ2-1; D is undetermined. The CDR3 covers 14 residues. Trimming took off 10 bases at V and 0 bases at J, with 13 bases between the two ends. Looked up from germline, CDR1 is ENHRY and CDR2 is SYGVKD. In DNA form, the CDR3 reads TGTGCCACTTCTGGTGGTCCCTCCTACAATGAGCAGTTCTTC. This gives the protein CATSGGPSYNEQFF.